One and the same sample provided the 10 T cell receptor beta chains below, sequenced in a study of T cell changes during pregnancy in multiple sclerosis. The method was immunoSEQ multiplex PCR; TCRdb's version includes in-frame clones alone and lacks a portion of them. The sample comprises 85,000 to 100,000 clones, around 92% of which are singletons, and 2% to 2.5% rests with the top ten. Sequences were derived from peripheral blood, sampled after pregnancy. Receptors were obtained from a female donor with multiple sclerosis, enrolled in a pregnancy study.

Points on this clone: The sample carries other DNA sequences with the same CDR3. V is TRBV18 and J is TRBJ1-1; 7 bases are a match to TRBD1. J was trimmed by 0 bases and V by 3 bases; bases with no gene match: 4. This CDR3 is 15 amino acids long. The germline V gene encodes CDR1 KGHSH and CDR2 LQKENI. CDR3 sequence reads: CASSPRQGMNTEAFF. The CDR3 nucleotides are TGTGCCAGCTCACCTAGACAGGGTATGAACACTGAAGCTTTCTTT.

The CDR3 coding sequence is TGTGCCAGTAGTGATGGGCCCAGCTACGAGCAGTACTTC. Protein: CASSDGPSYEQYF. The J gene is TRBJ2-7, the V gene TRBV19; D unresolved. CDR1 LNHDA and CDR2 SQIVND come from the germline V gene (reference sequence). The V gene lost 5 bases and the J gene lost 3 bases, with 11 bases spanning the gap. CDR3 length: 13 residues.

This clone was observed once. The V and J genes are TRBV7-2 and TRBJ2-7; TRBD2 aligns across 9 bases. The CDR3 totals 14 residues. The germline CDR1 and CDR2 sequences are SGHTA and FQGNSA. J lost 6 bases, V lost 5 bases, and 8 bases had no gene match. Here the CDR3 reads CASSLGTSTGEQYF. In DNA form, the CDR3 reads TGTGCCAGCAGCCTAGGGACTAGCACGGGCGAGCAGTACTTC.

This chain joins TRBV5-5 and TRBJ2-1; 7 bases match TRBD2. CDR3 length equals 16 residues. Unmatched junction bases numbered 8, after V lost 4 bases and J lost 1 base. The V gene's germline CDR1 is SGHKS and CDR2 YYEKEE (reference sequence). CDR3 loop: CASSPSGKRSYNEQFF. The CDR3 DNA reads TGTGCCAGCAGCCCTAGCGGCAAAAGGTCCTACAATGAGCAGTTCTTC.

This chain's CDR3 is CASNNGVGAFF. The CDR3 coding sequence is TGTGCCAGCAATAACGGGGTCGGAGCTTTCTTT. The genes are TRBV6-5 and TRBJ1-1; D not certain. CDR1 MNHEY and CDR2 SVGAGI come from the germline V gene. There are 11 residues in the CDR3. V dropped 7 bases and J dropped 10 bases, with 13 bases sitting between them.

This clone has only one observation. The V and J genes are TRBV5-1 and TRBJ2-1; 9 nucleotides match TRBD1. The CDR3 is 15 amino acids. The germline V gene encodes CDR1 SGHRS and CDR2 YFSETQ. The ends lost 0 bases at V and 9 bases at J; junction bases unmatched: 7. The CDR3 coding sequence is TGCGCCAGCAGCTTGGAGGGACAGGGTATAGGTGAGCAGTTCTTC. This sequence encodes CASSLEGQGIGEQFF.

The J gene is TRBJ1-1, the V gene TRBV5-4; 9 bases are shared with TRBD1. Germline V gene data show CDR1 as SGHNT and CDR2 as YYREEE (reference sequence). J gave up 3 bases and V 0 bases, and 3 bases lay outside the gene matches. CDR3 length: 15 amino acids. The CDR3 protein is CASSLDDRGDTEAFF. In DNA form, the CDR3 reads TGTGCCAGCAGCTTGGACGACAGGGGGGACACTGAAGCTTTCTTT.

This clone was observed a handful of times. The chain couples TRBV19 to TRBJ1-6; D perhaps matches TRBD1 (5 bases). The CDR3 covers 15 residues. The germline CDR1 and CDR2 sequences are LNHDA and SQIVND (reference sequence). V was pared by 5 bases and J by 7 bases, with 15 bases between. CDR3 sequence reads: CASSYLSGGNSPLHF. CDR3 bases: TGTGCCAGTAGTTACCTATCCGGGGGGAATTCACCCCTCCACTTT. The entire variable domain, with the rest obtained from reference TRBV19 and TRBJ1-6, is as follows: DGGITQSPKYLFRKEGQNVTLSCEQNLNHDAMYWYRQDPGQGLRLIYYSQIVNDFQKGDIAEGYSVSREKKESFPLTVTSAQKNPTAFYLCASSYLSGGNSPLHFGNGTRLTVT.

This clone was recorded only once. V and J are TRBV5-6 and TRBJ1-6; 7 nucleotides agree with TRBD1. The CDR3 contains 14 residues. V lost 4 bases, J lost 4 bases, and 2 bases stayed unmatched. Germline CDR1 SGHDT, CDR2 YYEEEE. CDR3 amino acids: CASSPGQYNSPLHF. In DNA form, the CDR3 reads TGTGCCAGCAGCCCGGGACAGTATAATTCACCCCTCCACTTT.

The gene calls are TRBV6-1 and TRBJ1-1; no clear D. The CDR3 has 11 amino acids. Germline CDR1 and CDR2: MNHNS and SASEGT. With 8 bases removed from V and 6 bases from J, the gap between germline ends came to 10 bases. The CDR3 region is CASLWRAEAFF. Here the CDR3 DNA reads TGTGCCAGCCTCTGGAGGGCTGAAGCTTTCTTT.